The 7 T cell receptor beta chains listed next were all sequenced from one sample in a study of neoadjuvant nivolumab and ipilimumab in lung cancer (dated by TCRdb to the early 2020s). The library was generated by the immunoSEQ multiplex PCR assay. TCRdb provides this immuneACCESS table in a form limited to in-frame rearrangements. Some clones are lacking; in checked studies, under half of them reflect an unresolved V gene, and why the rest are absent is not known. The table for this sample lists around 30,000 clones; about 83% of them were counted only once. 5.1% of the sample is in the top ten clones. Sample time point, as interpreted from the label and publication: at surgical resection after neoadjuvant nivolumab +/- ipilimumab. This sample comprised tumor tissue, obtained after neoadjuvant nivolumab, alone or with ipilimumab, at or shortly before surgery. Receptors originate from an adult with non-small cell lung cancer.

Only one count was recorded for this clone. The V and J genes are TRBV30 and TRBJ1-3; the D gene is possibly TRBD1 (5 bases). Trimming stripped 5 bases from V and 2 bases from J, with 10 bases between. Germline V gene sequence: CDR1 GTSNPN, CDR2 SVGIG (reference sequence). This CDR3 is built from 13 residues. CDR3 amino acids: CAWAQVPGNTIYF. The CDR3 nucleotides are TGTGCCTGGGCACAGGTTCCTGGAAACACCATATATTTT.

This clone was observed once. DNA of the CDR3: TGTGCCAGCAGCTTAGTAACTAGCGGGAGGCCGACAGATACGCAGTATTTT. Its protein is CASSLVTSGRPTDTQYF. The V call is TRBV11-2, the J call TRBJ2-3; TRBD2 matches at 12 bases. Trimming removed 1 base from V and 3 bases from J; junction bases left unmatched: 5. CDR1 is SGHAT, CDR2 FQNNGV, per germline. The length of the CDR3 is 17 residues. The variable domain in full, completed from reference TRBV11-2 and TRBJ2-3, reads EAGVAQSPRYKIIEKRQSVAFWCNPISGHATLYWYQQILGQGPKLLIQFQNNGVVDDSQLPKDRFSAERLKGVDSTLKIQPAKLEDSAVYLCASSLVTSGRPTDTQYFGPGTRLTVL.

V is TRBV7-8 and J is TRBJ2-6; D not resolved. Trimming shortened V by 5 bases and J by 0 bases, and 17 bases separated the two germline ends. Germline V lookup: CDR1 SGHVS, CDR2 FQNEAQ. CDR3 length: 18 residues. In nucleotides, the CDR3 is TGTGCCAGCAGCCGGACGGCGGAAAGAAACTCTGGGGCCAACGTCCTGACTTTC. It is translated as CASSRTAERNSGANVLTF.

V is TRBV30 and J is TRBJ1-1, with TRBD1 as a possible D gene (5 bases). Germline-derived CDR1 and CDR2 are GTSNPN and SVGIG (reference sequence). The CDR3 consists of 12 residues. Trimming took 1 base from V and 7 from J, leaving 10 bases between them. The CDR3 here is CAWSGSGLEAFF. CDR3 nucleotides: TGTGCCTGGAGTGGTTCGGGACTTGAAGCTTTCTTT.

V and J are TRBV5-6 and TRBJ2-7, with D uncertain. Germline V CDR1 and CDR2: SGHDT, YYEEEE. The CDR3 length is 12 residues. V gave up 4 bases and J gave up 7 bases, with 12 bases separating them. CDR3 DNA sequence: TGTGCCAGCAGCATCTCGTTGAGGGAGCAGTACTTC. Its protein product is CASSISLREQYF.

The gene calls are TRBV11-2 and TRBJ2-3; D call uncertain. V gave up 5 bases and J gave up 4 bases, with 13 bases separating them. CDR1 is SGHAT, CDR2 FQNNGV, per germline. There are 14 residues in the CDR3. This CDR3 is CASSNPRSPDTQYF. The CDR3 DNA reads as TGTGCCAGCAGCAACCCAAGGTCGCCAGATACGCAGTATTTT. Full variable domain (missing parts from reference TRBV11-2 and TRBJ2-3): EAGVAQSPRYKIIEKRQSVAFWCNPISGHATLYWYQQILGQGPKLLIQFQNNGVVDDSQLPKDRFSAERLKGVDSTLKIQPAKLEDSAVYLCASSNPRSPDTQYFGPGTRLTVL.

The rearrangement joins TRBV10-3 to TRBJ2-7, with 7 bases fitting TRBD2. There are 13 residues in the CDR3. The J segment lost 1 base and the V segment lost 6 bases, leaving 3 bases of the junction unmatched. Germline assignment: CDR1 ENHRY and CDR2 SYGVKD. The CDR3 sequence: CAIRTGGSYEQYF. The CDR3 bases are TGTGCCATCAGAACCGGGGGGTCCTACGAGCAGTACTTC.